Below, 15 T cell receptor beta chains from the same sample are listed, as sequenced in a study of immune evolution from preneoplasia to lung adenocarcinoma. Sequencing used immunoSEQ multiplex PCR; TCRdb keeps in-frame clones, though not all of them. Of about 27,000 clones detected, about three quarters appear once; the ten largest clones hold about 5.8%. The source material was FFPE invasive lung adenocarcinoma tissue. These receptors originate from a person in their sixties or seventies with invasive lung adenocarcinoma. Some clones in this sample may be carry-over from other donors' samples.

The chain employs TRBV10-2 and TRBJ2-1, with 11 bases fitting TRBD2. There are 13 residues in the CDR3. Germline V gene sequence: CDR1 WSHSY, CDR2 SAAADI. V shed 8 bases and J 8 bases; nucleotides not matched to a gene: 5. CDR3 protein: CASGGSGRDEQFF. The CDR3 DNA follows: TGCGCCAGCGGCGGTAGCGGGAGGGATGAGCAGTTCTTC.

The rearrangement uses TRBV9 and TRBJ2-5; the D is unclear. This CDR3 has 15 residues. The V end was cut by 9 bases, the J end by 5 bases, with 23 bases between. The germline V gene encodes CDR1 SGDLS and CDR2 YYNGEE. This chain's CDR3 is CATAPGPDPRETQYF. CDR3 nucleotides: TGTGCCACCGCACCCGGGCCCGATCCCCGGGAGACCCAGTACTTC.

The CDR3 nucleotides read TGTGCCTGGAGTCGACAAGGGGCAACTAATGAAAAACTGTTTTTT. It translates to CAWSRQGATNEKLFF. This rearrangement joins TRBV30 to TRBJ1-4; possible D gene TRBD1, 5 bases. CDR3 length: 15 amino acids. Trimming shortened V by 2 bases and J by 0 bases, and 10 bases separated the two germline ends. Germline-derived CDR1 and CDR2 are GTSNPN and SVGIG (reference sequence).

The CDR3 here is CASSPTRNTGELFF. CDR3 nucleotides: TGTGCCAGCTCACCAACCAGGAACACCGGGGAGCTGTTTTTT. The V gene is TRBV18, the J gene TRBJ2-2; no definite D call. The V gene lost 2 bases and the J gene lost 1 base, with 5 bases spanning the gap. This CDR3 contains 14 residues. Germline CDR1 is KGHSH and CDR2 is LQKENI.

This chain uses TRBV7-2 with TRBJ1-1; possible D gene TRBD1, 5 bases. The germline V gene has CDR1 SGHTA and CDR2 FQGNSA. The CDR3 covers 13 residues. The V end lost 5 bases, the J end lost 5 bases, and 12 bases lay between the germline ends. This CDR3 reads CASSTSRETEAFF. The CDR3 DNA reads TGTGCCAGCAGCACCTCCAGGGAGACTGAAGCTTTCTTT.

The J gene is TRBJ1-5, the V gene TRBV5-6; D might be TRBD1 (6 bases). The CDR3 contains 15 residues. Deletions cut 1 base from V and 9 bases from J, with 17 bases between. The germline V gene has CDR1 SGHDT and CDR2 YYEEEE. CDR3 region: CASSLSDRTLRPQHF. CDR3 DNA sequence: TGTGCCAGCAGCTTGAGTGACAGGACCTTGAGGCCCCAGCATTTT.

The V call is TRBV7-8, the J call TRBJ2-3; perhaps TRBD2 as D (5 bases). CDR1 is SGHVS, CDR2 FQNEAQ, per germline. V was cut by 1 base and J by 8 bases, with 13 bases left in between. The CDR3 is 14 amino acids. CDR3 coding DNA: TGTGCCAGCAGCTTAGTGGTGGGAGAGGGTACGCAGTATTTT. This codes for CASSLVVGEGTQYF.

The chain employs TRBV5-5 and TRBJ2-7; the D is unclear. V lost 4 bases and J lost 3, with 11 bases in between. The length of the CDR3 is 13 residues. Germline lookup yields CDR1 SGHKS and CDR2 YYEKEE (reference sequence). CDR3 DNA sequence: TGTGCCAGCAGCCAAGATGTCAGCTACGAGCAGTACTTC. It codes for CASSQDVSYEQYF.

The rearrangement links TRBV28 to TRBJ1-5; a weak D match, TRBD1 (5 bases). Trimming removed 6 bases at V and 4 bases at J, with 13 bases between. Germline lookup yields CDR1 MDHEN and CDR2 SYDVKM. This CDR3 region has 14 residues. The CDR3 nucleotides read TGTGCCAGCAGCCCTGGCGGGGGTAATCAGCCCCAGCATTTT. It encodes CASSPGGGNQPQHF. Drawing the rest from reference TRBV28 and TRBJ1-5, the complete variable domain is DVKVTQSSRYLVKRTGEKVFLECVQDMDHENMFWYRQDPGLGLRLIYFSYDVKMKEKGDIPEGYSVSREKKERFSLILESASTNQTSMYLCASSPGGGNQPQHFGDGTRLSIL.

This chain joins TRBV29-1 and TRBJ2-1; weak D call: TRBD1 (5 bases). The V end lost 1 base, the J end lost 8 bases, and 6 bases lay between the germline ends. Per the germline V gene, CDR1 is SQVTM and CDR2 is ANQGSEA. The length of the CDR3 is 11 residues. The CDR3 sequence is CSVEAGHEQFF. DNA of the CDR3: TGCAGCGTTGAAGCAGGGCATGAGCAGTTCTTC.

The J gene is TRBJ1-5, the V gene TRBV28; TRBD1 matches at 10 bases. The CDR3 consists of 14 residues. V gave up 4 bases and J gave up 7 bases; unmatched junction bases: 4. Germline-derived CDR1 and CDR2 are MDHEN and SYDVKM. This chain's CDR3 is CASSSDRGPQPQHF. CDR3 DNA: TGTGCCAGCAGTTCCGACAGGGGGCCGCAGCCCCAGCATTTT.

This clone was observed a handful of times. The chain combines TRBV27 with TRBJ2-3; D unclear. The V end lost 0 bases, the J end lost 0 bases, and 13 bases lay between the germline ends. The germline V gene encodes CDR1 MNHEY and CDR2 SMNVEV (reference sequence). The length of the CDR3 is 17 residues. The CDR3 region has the DNA TGTGCCAGCAGTTTATCTTCCTGGGGATTTAGCACAGATACGCAGTATTTT. Translating gives CASSLSSWGFSTDTQYF.

J is TRBJ2-3 and V is TRBV7-8; no firm D call. The germline gives CDR1 SGHVS, CDR2 FQNEAQ. The length of the CDR3 is 14 residues. V was cut by 1 base and J by 4 bases, with 9 bases left in between. The CDR3 region has the DNA TGTGCCAGCAGCTTAGGGACGGTCGCAGATACGCAGTATTTT. Encoded protein: CASSLGTVADTQYF.

The gene calls are TRBV6-5 and TRBJ2-1, with unresolved D. CDR1 and CDR2 from the germline V gene are MNHEY and SVGAGI. Trimming shortened V by 5 bases and J by 0 bases, and 11 bases separated the two germline ends. The CDR3 length is 15 residues. The DNA of the CDR3 is TGTGCCAGCAGTCCTCGACGTCGCTCCTACAATGAGCAGTTCTTC. Its protein is CASSPRRRSYNEQFF.

The V gene is TRBV30, the J gene TRBJ1-1; possible D gene TRBD1, 5 bases. The CDR3 has 14 amino acids. Trimming pared 0 bases from V and 5 bases from J, leaving 13 bases between. Germline CDR1 and CDR2: GTSNPN and SVGIG (reference sequence). DNA of the CDR3: TGTGCCTGGAGTGTCAGGGATGTGGGGACTGAAGCTTTCTTT. Encoded protein: CAWSVRDVGTEAFF.